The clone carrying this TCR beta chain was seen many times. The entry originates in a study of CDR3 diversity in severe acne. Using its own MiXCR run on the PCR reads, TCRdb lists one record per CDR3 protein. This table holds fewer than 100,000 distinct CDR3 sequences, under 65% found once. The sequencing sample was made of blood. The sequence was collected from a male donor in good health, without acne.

In nucleotides, the CDR3 is TGCGCCAGCAGCTTGGAGATTCCCTACGAGCAGTACTTC. It is translated as CASSLEIPYEQYF. J is TRBJ2-7 and V is TRBV5-1, with D uncertain. CDR3 length equals 13 residues. The germline V gene has CDR1 SGHRS and CDR2 YFSETQ. Trimming removed 0 bases at V and 2 bases at J, with 6 bases between.